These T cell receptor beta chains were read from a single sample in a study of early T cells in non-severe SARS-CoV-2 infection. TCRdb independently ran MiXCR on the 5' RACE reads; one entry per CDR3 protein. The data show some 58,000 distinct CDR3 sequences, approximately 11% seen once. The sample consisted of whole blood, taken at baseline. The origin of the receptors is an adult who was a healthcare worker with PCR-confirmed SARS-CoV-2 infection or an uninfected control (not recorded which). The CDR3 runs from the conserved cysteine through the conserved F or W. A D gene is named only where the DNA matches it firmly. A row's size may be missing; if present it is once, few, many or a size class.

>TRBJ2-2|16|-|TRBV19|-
CASSGSPGQGAGELFF
TGTGCCAGTAGTGGATCCCCGGGTCAAGGGGCCGGGGAGCTGTTTTTT
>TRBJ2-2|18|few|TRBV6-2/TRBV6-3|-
CASSYEFRRAASTGELFF
TGTGCCAGCAGTTACGAGTTTAGGAGGGCAGCGAGCACCGGGGAGCTGTTTTTT
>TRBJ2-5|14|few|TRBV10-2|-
CASSDGRLQETQYF
TGCGCCAGCAGTGACGGACGGCTCCAAGAGACCCAGTACTTC
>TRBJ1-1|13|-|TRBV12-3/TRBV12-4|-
CASSSIDRSEAFF
TGTGCCAGCAGTTCCATCGACAGGAGTGAAGCTTTCTTT
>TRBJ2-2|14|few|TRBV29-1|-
CSVVSDGGTGELFF
TGCAGCGTTGTTTCTGACGGGGGTACCGGGGAGCTGTTTTTT
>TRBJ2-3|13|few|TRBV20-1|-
CSARRQGTDTQYF
TGCAGTGCTAGACGGCAGGGAACAGATACGCAGTATTTT
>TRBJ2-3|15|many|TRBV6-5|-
CASSYPLRSTDTQYF
TGTGCCAGCAGTTATCCCCTTAGGAGCACAGATACGCAGTATTTT
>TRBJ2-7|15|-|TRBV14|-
CASSQDPGVGYEQYF
TGTGCCAGCAGCCAAGATCCCGGGGTAGGGTACGAGCAGTACTTC
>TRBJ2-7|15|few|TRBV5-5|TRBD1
CASSLVTGQPYEQYF
TGTGCCAGCAGCTTGGTGACAGGGCAACCCTACGAGCAGTACTTC
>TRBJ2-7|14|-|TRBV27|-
CASSLFRPENEQYF
TGTGCCAGCAGTTTATTCCGCCCCGAGAACGAGCAGTACTTC
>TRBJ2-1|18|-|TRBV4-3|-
CASSQDGLRQPPYNEQFF
TGCGCCAGCAGCCAAGATGGTTTAAGACAGCCCCCATACAATGAGCAGTTCTTC
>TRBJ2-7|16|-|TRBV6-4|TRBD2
CASSEGAGGPLAEQYF
TGTGCCAGCAGTGAAGGAGCGGGGGGGCCTTTAGCCGAGCAGTACTTC
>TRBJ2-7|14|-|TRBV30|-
CAWSGGRTSYEQYF
TGTGCCTGGAGTGGTGGTCGGACTTCCTACGAGCAGTACTTC
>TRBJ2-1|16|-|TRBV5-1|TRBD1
CASSSGTASSYNEQFF
TGCGCCAGCAGTTCCGGGACAGCATCTTCCTACAATGAGCAGTTCTTC
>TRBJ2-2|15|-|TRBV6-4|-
CASSDSGQATGELFF
TGTGCCAGCAGTGACTCGGGTCAGGCGACCGGGGAGCTGTTTTTT
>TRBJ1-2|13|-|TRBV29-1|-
CSVNREPSNGYTF
TGCAGCGTCAACAGGGAGCCGTCTAATGGCTACACCTTC
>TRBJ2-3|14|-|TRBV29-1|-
CSVEAWGSTDTQYF
TGCAGCGTTGAAGCCTGGGGGAGCACAGATACGCAGTATTTT
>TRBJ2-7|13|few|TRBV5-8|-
CASSLGPVHEQYF
TGTGCCAGCAGCTTGGGGCCAGTCCACGAGCAGTACTTC
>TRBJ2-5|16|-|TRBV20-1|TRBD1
CSARDLTGGTQETQYF
TGCAGTGCTAGAGATCTAACAGGGGGAACCCAAGAGACCCAGTACTTC
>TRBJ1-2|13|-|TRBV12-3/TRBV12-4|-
CASSLLLGTSYTF
TGTGCCAGCAGTTTACTTCTCGGGACGTCCTACACCTTC
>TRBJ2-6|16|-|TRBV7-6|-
CASSLLASSGANVLTF
TGTGCCAGCAGCTTATTGGCCAGCTCTGGGGCCAACGTCCTGACTTTC
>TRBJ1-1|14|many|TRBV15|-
CATLGSGGDTEAFF
TGTGCCACCCTAGGATCAGGCGGGGACACTGAAGCTTTCTTT
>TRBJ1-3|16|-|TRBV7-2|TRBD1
CASSLKGGQGGNTIYF
TGTGCCAGCAGCTTGAAAGGGGGACAGGGGGGAAACACCATATATTTT
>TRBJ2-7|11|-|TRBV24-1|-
CATKGGYEQYF
TGTGCCACCAAAGGGGGATACGAGCAGTACTTC
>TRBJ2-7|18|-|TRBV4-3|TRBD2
CASSQAPGTSGGVYEQYF
TGCGCCAGCAGCCAGGCCCCCGGGACTAGCGGGGGAGTCTACGAGCAGTACTTC
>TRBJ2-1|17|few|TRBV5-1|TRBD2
CASSFRGGGSSYNEQFF
TGCGCCAGCAGCTTTCGTGGCGGGGGTAGCTCCTACAATGAGCAGTTCTTC
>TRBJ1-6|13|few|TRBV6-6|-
CASRGGDSSPLHF
TGTGCCAGCAGGGGTGGGGATAGTTCACCCCTCCACTTT
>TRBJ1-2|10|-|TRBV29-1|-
CSVDGGTYTF
TGCAGCGTTGACGGTGGAACCTACACCTTC
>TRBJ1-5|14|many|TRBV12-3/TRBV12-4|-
CASSLGQLNQPQHF
TGTGCCAGCAGTTTGGGGCAGCTCAATCAGCCCCAGCATTTT
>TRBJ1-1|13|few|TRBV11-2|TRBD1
CASSIDRGAEAFF
TGTGCCAGCAGCATCGACAGGGGCGCTGAAGCTTTCTTT
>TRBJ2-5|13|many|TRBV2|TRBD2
CASKEGGRETQYF
TGTGCCAGCAAGGAGGGAGGGCGAGAGACCCAGTACTTC